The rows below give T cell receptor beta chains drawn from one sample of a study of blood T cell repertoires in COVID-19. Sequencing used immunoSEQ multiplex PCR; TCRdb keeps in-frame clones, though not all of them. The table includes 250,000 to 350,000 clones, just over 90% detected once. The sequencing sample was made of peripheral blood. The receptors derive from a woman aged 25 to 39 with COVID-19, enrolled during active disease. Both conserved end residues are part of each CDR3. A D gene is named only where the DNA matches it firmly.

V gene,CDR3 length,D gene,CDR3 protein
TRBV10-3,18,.,CAISDQLGDGGPGETQYF
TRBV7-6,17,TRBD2,CASSVTLGGLAGETQYF
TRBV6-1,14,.,CASSELRSTDTQYF
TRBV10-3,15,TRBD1,CAISPAGTVNTEAFF
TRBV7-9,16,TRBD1,CASSPKIGQGRYEQYF
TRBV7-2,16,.,CASSLAQAGWGDTQYF
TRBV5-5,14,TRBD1,CASSGDRGNYGYTF
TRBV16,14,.,CASSLTVRNTEAFF
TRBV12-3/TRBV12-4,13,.,CASSLWGVEGYTF
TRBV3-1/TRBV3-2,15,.,CASSQDWGRPVGYTF
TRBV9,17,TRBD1,CASSSATGTGNTGELFF
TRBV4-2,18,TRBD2,CASSQGTSGRGARDEQFF
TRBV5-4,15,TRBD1,CASNSGTGYNSPLHF
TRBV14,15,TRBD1,CASSQIGQGNTEAFF
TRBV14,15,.,CASSQQTGINEKLFF
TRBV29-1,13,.,CSVEGTGAYEQYF
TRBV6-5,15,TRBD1,CASSPGTGATGGYTF
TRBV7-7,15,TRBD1,CASSPRLDRGHEQFF
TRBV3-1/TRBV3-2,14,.,CASSQGGGTGELFF
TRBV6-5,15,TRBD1,CASRIDRGHSYEQYF
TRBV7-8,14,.,CASSLELTNTEAFF
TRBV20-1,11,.,CSARDQTEAFF
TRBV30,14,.,CAWSVAGGADTQYF
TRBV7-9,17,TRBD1,CASRPRVRDSLNTEAFF
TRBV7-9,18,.,CASSPKPGTGTSYNEQFF
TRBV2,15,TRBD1,CASSGTGKATGELFF
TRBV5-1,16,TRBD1,CASSSDATGGGGEQYF
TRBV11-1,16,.,CASSPQGQKSVNEQFF
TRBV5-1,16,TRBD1,CASSLTGAHGANVLTF
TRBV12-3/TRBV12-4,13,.,CASSWAKNTEAFF
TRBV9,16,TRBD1,CASSVYTGVRNTEAFF
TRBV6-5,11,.,CASVDYYEQYF
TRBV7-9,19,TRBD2,CASSLGTSGRLSSYNEQFF
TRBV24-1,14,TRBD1,CATSDLRTGYGYTF
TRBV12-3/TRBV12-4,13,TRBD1,CASRMTGFTEAFF
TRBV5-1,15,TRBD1,CASSLDAGGNTEAFF
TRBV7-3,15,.,CASSPDGGVGTEAFF
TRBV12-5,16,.,CASGLVLGEGGNTIYF